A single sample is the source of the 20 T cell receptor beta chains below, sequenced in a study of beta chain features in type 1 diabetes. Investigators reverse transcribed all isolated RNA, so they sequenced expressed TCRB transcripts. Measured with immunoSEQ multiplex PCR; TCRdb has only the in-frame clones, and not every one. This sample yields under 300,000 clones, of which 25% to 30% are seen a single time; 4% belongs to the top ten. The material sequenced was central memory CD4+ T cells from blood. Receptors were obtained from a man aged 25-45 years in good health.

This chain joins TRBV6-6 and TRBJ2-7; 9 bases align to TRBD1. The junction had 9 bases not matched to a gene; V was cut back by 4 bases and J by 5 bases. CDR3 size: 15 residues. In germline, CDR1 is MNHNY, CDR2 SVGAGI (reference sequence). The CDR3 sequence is CASSFPTGGIHEQYF. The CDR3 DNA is TGTGCCAGCAGTTTCCCGACAGGGGGGATACACGAGCAGTACTTC.

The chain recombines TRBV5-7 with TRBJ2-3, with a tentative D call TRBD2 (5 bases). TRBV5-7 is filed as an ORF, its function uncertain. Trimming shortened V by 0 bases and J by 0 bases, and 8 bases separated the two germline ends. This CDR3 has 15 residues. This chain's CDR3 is CASSLEEASTDTQYF. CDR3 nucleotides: TGTGCCAGCAGCTTGGAGGAGGCTAGCACAGATACGCAGTATTTT.

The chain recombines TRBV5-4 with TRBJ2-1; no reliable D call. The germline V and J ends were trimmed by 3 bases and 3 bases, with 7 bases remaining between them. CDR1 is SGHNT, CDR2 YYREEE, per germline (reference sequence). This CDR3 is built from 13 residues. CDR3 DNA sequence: TGTGCCAGCAGCTCCGGACGCTACAATGAGCAGTTCTTC. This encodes CASSSGRYNEQFF.

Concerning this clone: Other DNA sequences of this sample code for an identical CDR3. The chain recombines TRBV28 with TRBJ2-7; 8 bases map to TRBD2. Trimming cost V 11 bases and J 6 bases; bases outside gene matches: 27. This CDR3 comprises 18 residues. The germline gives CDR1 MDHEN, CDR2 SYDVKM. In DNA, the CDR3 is TGTGCCTTCCTAACCCAGACTAGCGAGCCCGCCACGGCTGTCGAGCAGTACTTC. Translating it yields CAFLTQTSEPATAVEQYF.

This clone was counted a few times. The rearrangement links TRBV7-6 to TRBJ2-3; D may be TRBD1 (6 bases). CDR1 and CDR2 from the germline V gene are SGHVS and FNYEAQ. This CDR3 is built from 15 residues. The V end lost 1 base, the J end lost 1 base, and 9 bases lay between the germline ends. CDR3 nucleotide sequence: TGTGCCAGCAGCTTAGAATGGGGGCGCACAGATACGCAGTATTTT. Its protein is CASSLEWGRTDTQYF.

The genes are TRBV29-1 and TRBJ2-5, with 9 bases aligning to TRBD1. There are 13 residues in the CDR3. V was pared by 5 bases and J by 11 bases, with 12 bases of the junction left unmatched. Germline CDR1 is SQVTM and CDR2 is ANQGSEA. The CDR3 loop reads CSVKGQGSQEQYF. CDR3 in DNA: TGCAGCGTTAAGGGACAGGGCTCGCAAGAGCAGTACTTC.

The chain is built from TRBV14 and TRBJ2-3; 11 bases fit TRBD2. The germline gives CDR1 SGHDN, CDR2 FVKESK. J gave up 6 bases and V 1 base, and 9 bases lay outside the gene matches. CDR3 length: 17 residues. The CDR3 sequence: CASSQGRLAGKLDTQYF. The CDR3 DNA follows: TGTGCCAGCAGCCAAGGACGACTAGCGGGAAAACTTGATACGCAGTATTTT. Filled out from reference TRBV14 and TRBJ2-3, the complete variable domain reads EAGVTQFPSHSVIEKGQTVTLRCDPISGHDNLYWYRRVMGKEIKFLLHFVKESKQDESGMPNNRFLAERTGGTYSTLKVQPAELEDSGVYFCASSQGRLAGKLDTQYFGPGTRLTVL.

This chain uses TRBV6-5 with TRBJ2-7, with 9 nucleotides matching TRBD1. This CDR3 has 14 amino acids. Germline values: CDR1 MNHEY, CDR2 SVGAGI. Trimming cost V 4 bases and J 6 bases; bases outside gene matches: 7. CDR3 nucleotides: TGTGCCAGCAGTTCGACGGGACAGGGTACCGAGCAGTACTTC. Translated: CASSSTGQGTEQYF.

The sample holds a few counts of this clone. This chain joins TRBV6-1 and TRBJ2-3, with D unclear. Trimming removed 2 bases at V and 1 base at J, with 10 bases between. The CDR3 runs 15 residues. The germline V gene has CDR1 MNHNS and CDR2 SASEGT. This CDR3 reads CASSENGQGTDTQYF. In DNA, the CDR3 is TGTGCCAGCAGTGAAAACGGCCAGGGCACAGATACGCAGTATTTT.

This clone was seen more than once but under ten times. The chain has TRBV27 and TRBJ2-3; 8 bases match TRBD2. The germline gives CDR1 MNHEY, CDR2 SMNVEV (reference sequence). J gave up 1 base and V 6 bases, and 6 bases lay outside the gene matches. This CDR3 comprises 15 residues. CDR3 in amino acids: CASSTLREGTDTQYF. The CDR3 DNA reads TGTGCCAGCAGCACCTTGCGGGAGGGCACAGATACGCAGTATTTT.

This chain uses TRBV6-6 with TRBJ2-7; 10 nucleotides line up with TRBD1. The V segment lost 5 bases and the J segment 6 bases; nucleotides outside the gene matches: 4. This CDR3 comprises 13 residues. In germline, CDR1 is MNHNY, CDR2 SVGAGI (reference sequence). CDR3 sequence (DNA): TGTGCCAGCAGTCCAGACAGGGGGCCCGAGCAGTACTTC. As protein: CASSPDRGPEQYF.

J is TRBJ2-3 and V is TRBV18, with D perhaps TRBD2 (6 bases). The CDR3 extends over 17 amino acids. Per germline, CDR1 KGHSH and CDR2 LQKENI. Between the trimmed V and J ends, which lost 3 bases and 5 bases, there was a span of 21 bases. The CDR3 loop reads CASSPSSGSGTGDTQYF. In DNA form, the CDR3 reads TGTGCCAGCTCACCTAGTAGCGGATCAGGTACCGGAGATACGCAGTATTTT. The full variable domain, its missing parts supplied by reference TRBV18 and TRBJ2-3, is NAGVMQNPRHLVRRRGQEARLRCSPMKGHSHVYWYRQLPEEGLKFMVYLQKENIIDESGMPKERFSAEFPKEGPSILRIQQVVRGDSAAYFCASSPSSGSGTGDTQYFGPGTRLTVL.

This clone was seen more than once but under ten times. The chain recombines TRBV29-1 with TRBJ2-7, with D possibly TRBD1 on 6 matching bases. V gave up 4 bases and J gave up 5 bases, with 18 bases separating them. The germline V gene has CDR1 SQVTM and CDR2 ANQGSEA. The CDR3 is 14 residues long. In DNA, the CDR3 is TGCAGCGTTGCCTACCCAGCCAGGGGAAACGAGCAGTACTTC. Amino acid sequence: CSVAYPARGNEQYF.

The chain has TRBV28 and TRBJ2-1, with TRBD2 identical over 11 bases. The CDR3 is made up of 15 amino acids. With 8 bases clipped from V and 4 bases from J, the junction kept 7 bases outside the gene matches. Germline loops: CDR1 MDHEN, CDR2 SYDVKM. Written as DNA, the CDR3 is TGTGCCAGCGGACTAGCGGGTACCATTTACAATGAGCAGTTCTTC. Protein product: CASGLAGTIYNEQFF.

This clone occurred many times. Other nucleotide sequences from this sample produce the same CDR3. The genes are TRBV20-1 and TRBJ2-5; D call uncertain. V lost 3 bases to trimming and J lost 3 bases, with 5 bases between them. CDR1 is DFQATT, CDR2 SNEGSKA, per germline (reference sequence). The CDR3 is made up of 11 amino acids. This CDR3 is CSASPKETQYF. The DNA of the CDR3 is TGCAGTGCTAGTCCAAAAGAGACCCAGTACTTC.

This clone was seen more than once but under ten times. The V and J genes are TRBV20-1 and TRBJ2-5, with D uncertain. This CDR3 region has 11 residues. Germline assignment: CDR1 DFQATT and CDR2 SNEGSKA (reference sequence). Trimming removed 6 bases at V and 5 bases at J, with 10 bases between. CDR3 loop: CSATHSETQYF. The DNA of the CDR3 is TGCAGTGCCACCCATAGCGAGACCCAGTACTTC.

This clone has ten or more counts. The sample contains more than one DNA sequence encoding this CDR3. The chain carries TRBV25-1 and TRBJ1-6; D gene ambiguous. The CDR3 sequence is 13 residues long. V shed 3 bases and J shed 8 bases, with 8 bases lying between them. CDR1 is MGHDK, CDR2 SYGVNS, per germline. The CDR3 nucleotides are TGTGCCAGCAGTGAGTTTTGGGATTCACCCCTCCACTTT. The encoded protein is CASSEFWDSPLHF.

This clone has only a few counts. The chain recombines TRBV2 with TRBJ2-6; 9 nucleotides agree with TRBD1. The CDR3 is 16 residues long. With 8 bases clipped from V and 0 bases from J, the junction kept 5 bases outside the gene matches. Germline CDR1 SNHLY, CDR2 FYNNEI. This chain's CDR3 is CASLGQGRSGANVLTF. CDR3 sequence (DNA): TGTGCCAGCTTGGGACAGGGCCGCTCTGGGGCCAACGTCCTGACTTTC.

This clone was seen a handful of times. CDR3 coding DNA: TGCAGCGTCCTGGACAGTCATGGCTACACCTTC. Its protein product is CSVLDSHGYTF. V is TRBV29-1 and J is TRBJ1-2, with a tentative D call TRBD1 (6 bases). V shed 6 bases and J shed 6 bases, with 11 bases lying between them. CDR1 is SQVTM, CDR2 ANQGSEA, per germline. The CDR3 sequence is 11 residues long.

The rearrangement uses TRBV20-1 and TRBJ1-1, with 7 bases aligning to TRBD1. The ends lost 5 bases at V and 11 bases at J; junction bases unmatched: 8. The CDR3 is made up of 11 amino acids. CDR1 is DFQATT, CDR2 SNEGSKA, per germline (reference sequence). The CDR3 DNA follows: TGCAGTGCTCCACGGACAGGTCCGGCTTTCTTT. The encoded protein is CSAPRTGPAFF.